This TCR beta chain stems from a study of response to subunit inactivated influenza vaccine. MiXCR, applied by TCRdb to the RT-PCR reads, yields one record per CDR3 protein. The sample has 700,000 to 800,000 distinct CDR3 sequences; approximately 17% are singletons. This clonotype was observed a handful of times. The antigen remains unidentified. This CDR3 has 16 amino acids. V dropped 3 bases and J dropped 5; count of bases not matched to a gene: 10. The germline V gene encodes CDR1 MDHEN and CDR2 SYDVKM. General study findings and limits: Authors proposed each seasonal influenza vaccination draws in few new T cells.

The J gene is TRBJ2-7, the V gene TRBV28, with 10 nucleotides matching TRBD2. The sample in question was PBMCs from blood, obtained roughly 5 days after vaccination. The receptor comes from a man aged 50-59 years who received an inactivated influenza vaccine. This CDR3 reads CASSLESAGGPNEQYF. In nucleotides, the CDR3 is TGTGCCAGCAGTTTGGAATCAGCGGGAGGGCCGAACGAGCAGTACTTC. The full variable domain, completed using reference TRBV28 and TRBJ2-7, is DVKVTQSSRYLVKRTGEKVFLECVQDMDHENMFWYRQDPGLGLRLIYFSYDVKMKEKGDIPEGYSVSREKKERFSLILESASTNQTSMYLCASSLESAGGPNEQYFGPGTRLTVT.